This T cell receptor (beta chain) comes out of a study of blood T cells in healthy people across ages. Study overall: About one barcoded beta molecule per two T cells was captured by template switching.

In this sample, this clonotype turned up a few times. Per germline, CDR1 PRHDT and CDR2 FYEKMQ (reference sequence). CDR3 length: 13 amino acids. Between the trimmed V and J ends, which lost 2 bases and 1 base, there was a span of 5 bases. A second about 6 to 12 cycle PCR used barcoded and J-beta primers. One entry per CDR3 protein, called by TCRdb with MiXCR from the 5' RACE reads. The repertoire holds fewer than 900,000 distinct CDR3 sequences, with roughly 44% as singletons. Isolation of PBMCs gave at least 7 million cells per sample. Sequences were obtained from blood. The chain couples TRBV13 to TRBJ1-1, with no clear D. The receptor was derived from a woman aged 55-70 years in good health. CDR3 amino acids: CASSLQQNTEAFF. DNA for the CDR3: TGTGCCAGCAGCTTACAGCAGAACACTGAAGCTTTCTTT.